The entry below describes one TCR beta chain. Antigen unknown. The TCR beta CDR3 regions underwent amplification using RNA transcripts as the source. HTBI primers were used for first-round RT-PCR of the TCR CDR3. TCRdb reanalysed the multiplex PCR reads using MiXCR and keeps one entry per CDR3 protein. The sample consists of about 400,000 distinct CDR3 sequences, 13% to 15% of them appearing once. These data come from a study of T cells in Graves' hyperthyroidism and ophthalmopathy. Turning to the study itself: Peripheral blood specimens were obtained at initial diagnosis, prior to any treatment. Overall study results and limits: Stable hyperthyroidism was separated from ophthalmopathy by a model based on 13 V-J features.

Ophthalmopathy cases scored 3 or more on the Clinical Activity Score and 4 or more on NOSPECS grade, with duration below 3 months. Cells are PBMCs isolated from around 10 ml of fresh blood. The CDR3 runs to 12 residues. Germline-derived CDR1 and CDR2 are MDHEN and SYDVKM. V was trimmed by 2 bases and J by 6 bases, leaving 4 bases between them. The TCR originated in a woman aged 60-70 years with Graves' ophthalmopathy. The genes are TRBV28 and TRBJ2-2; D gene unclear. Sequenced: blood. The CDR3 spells CASSLLSGELFF. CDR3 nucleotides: TGTGCCAGCAGTTTACTTTCCGGGGAGCTGTTTTTT. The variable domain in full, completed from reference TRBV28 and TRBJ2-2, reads DVKVTQSSRYLVKRTGEKVFLECVQDMDHENMFWYRQDPGLGLRLIYFSYDVKMKEKGDIPEGYSVSREKKERFSLILESASTNQTSMYLCASSLLSGELFFGEGSRLTVL.